This T cell receptor (beta chain) came from a study of vaccination effects on CD4 cells after COVID-19. Broader study findings: Vaccine- and infection-induced clones showed marked clonal contraction late following vaccination.

Repertoires were generated with immunoSEQ multiplex PCR, while TCRdb's copy carries only in-frame clones and drops some. The table lists 45,000 to 60,000 clones, about 74% of them singletons, with just over 3% in the top ten. The authors isolated CD4+ T cells after less than eleven days of culture. A word on this clone: Its cognate antigen is unknown.

This TCR came from a human donor who received a COVID-19 vaccine. The material was CD4+ T cells from PBMCs cultured without peptide, obtained before COVID-19 vaccination.

CDR3 in DNA: TGTGCCAGCAGCTTAGGCGGCGGGGGTATTGTCGGGGAGCTGTTTTTT. It encodes CASSLGGGGIVGELFF. The rearrangement uses TRBV7-2 and TRBJ2-2, with TRBD2 matching over 7 bases. With 1 base clipped from V and 7 bases from J, the junction kept 9 bases outside the gene matches. Germline CDR1 SGHTA, CDR2 FQGNSA. The CDR3 runs to 16 residues.